The 27 T cell receptor beta chains below come from one sample, sequenced in a study of shared clonotypes between healthy human individuals (dated by TCRdb to about 2020). Receptor libraries were prepared by the immunoSEQ multiplex PCR assay. TCRdb's version of the immuneACCESS table is confined to in-frame rearrangements and falls short of the full clone set. An unresolved V gene accounts for under half of the shortfall where checked; the remainder is of unknown origin. This sample comprises 2 million to 3 million clones, around nine tenths of them detected only once. The ten largest clonotypes hold 0.14% of the sample. The sequencing sample was made of naive CD4+ T cells sorted from blood. The sample's cell subset or site, from its label and the paper: CD45RA+ positively selected. These receptors were obtained from a man between 18 and 29 years old in good health.

The chain links TRBV30 to TRBJ1-1; D not certain. V was shortened by 5 bases and J by 0 bases, with 10 bases between the two germline ends. Germline CDR1 reads GTSNPN; CDR2 reads SVGIG (reference sequence). The CDR3 consists of 13 residues. CDR3 in amino acids: CAWGLTLNTEAFF. The CDR3 coding sequence is TGTGCCTGGGGACTGACCCTGAACACTGAAGCTTTCTTT.

The chain uses TRBV19 and TRBJ2-1; 11 positions agree with TRBD2. V shed 6 bases, J shed 4 bases, and the junction held 5 bases outside the gene matches. Germline assignment: CDR1 LNHDA and CDR2 SQIVND (reference sequence). This CDR3 comprises 15 residues. The CDR3 DNA reads as TGTGCCAGTAGACCGACTAGCGGGAAATACAATGAGCAGTTCTTC. This gives the protein CASRPTSGKYNEQFF.

This clone was found once. The rearrangement links TRBV6-5 to TRBJ2-5, with a tentative D call TRBD1 (6 bases). Germline V lookup: CDR1 MNHEY, CDR2 SVGAGI. The V end was cut by 2 bases, the J end by 3 bases, with 10 bases between. This CDR3 has 14 residues. The CDR3 sequence: CASSYLNREETQYF. The CDR3 bases are TGTGCCAGCAGTTACCTCAACAGGGAAGAGACCCAGTACTTC.

The chain uses TRBV18 and TRBJ2-2, with a possible D match to TRBD2 (6 bases). The CDR3 loop spans 17 amino acids. Germline CDR1 KGHSH, CDR2 LQKENI. Trimming stripped 1 base from V and 5 bases from J, with 17 bases between. The CDR3 DNA is TGTGCCAGCTCACCACGACTAATTAGCGGAGGGACCGGGGAGCTGTTTTTT. It encodes CASSPRLISGGTGELFF.

V usage is TRBV30 and J usage is TRBJ2-5; TRBD1 might be the D (6 bases). V dropped 5 bases and J dropped 4 bases, with 14 bases sitting between them. This CDR3 spans 13 amino acids. CDR1 is GTSNPN and CDR2 is SVGIG in the germline V gene (reference sequence). In DNA form, the CDR3 reads TGTGCCTGGTCTTACGGGACAAGAGAGACCCAGTACTTC. This translates into CAWSYGTRETQYF.

The chain couples TRBV30 to TRBJ2-1, with 8 bases matching TRBD2. CDR3 length: 17 residues. Losses at the gene ends were 2 bases for V and 2 bases for J; bases not matched to a gene: 11. Germline V gene sequence: CDR1 GTSNPN, CDR2 SVGIG (reference sequence). The CDR3 sequence: CAWSYQRTSTAYNEQFF. The CDR3 region has the DNA TGTGCCTGGAGTTACCAGAGGACTAGCACTGCCTACAATGAGCAGTTCTTC. Looking up the rest from reference TRBV30 and TRBJ2-1 gives the full variable domain: SQTIHQWPATLVQPVGSPLSLECTVEGTSNPNLYWYRQAAGRGLQLLFYSVGIGQISSEVPQNLSASRPQDRQFILSSKKLLLSDSGFYLCAWSYQRTSTAYNEQFFGPGTRLTVL.

As regards this clone: At one end, the junction sequence differs from germline, possibly due to a read error. The rearrangement links TRBV7-7 to TRBJ2-2; TRBD1 matches 7 bases. CDR1 is SSHAT and CDR2 is FNYEAQ in the germline V gene (reference sequence). The CDR3 totals 14 residues. The CDR3 loop reads CASSFGTDTGELFF. CDR3 bases: TGTGCTAGCAGCTTCGGGACAGACACCGGGGAGCTGTTTTTT.

The chain employs TRBV18 and TRBJ1-1; tentative D call: TRBD1 (5 bases). V lost 5 bases and J 5 bases, leaving 21 bases between the germline ends. Germline CDR1 KGHSH, CDR2 LQKENI. The length of the CDR3 is 16 residues. The CDR3 region has the DNA TGTGCCAGCTCATCTCATCTACAGGATTTGGGGACTGAAGCTTTCTTT. It codes for CASSSHLQDLGTEAFF.

The chain has TRBV6-5 and TRBJ2-7, with TRBD2 matching 11 bases. The CDR3 is made up of 14 amino acids. The V segment lost 6 bases and the J segment 5 bases; nucleotides outside the gene matches: 6. In germline, CDR1 is MNHEY, CDR2 SVGAGI. CDR3 loop: CASSLAGGLNEQYF. DNA for the CDR3: TGTGCCAGCAGCTTAGCGGGGGGGCTCAACGAGCAGTACTTC.

The chain carries TRBV30 and TRBJ2-3, with 10 bases lining up with TRBD2. J gave up 2 bases and V 3 bases, and 2 bases lay outside the gene matches. From germline, CDR1 is GTSNPN and CDR2 SVGIG (reference sequence). This CDR3 comprises 14 residues. CDR3 DNA: TGTGCCTGGAGAGCGGGGGGGATCACAGATACGCAGTATTTT. Residues: CAWRAGGITDTQYF.

V usage is TRBV10-3 and J usage is TRBJ2-3; TRBD2 aligns across 7 bases. Germline CDR1 reads ENHRY; CDR2 reads SYGVKD. The CDR3 spans 16 residues. The CDR3 region has the DNA TGTGCAAAAAGGACTAGAGCCCTCCTAAGCACAGATACGCAGTATTTT. It specifies CAKRTRALLSTDTQYF.

The chain has TRBV15 and TRBJ2-7, with D perhaps given as TRBD1 or TRBD2 (6 bases each). V gave up 0 bases and J gave up 0 bases, with 12 bases separating them. There are 16 residues in the CDR3. CDR1 is LNHNV, CDR2 YYDKDF, per germline (reference sequence). In DNA, the CDR3 is TGTGCCACCAGCAGAGATAGCGGACAGAGCTCCTACGAGCAGTACTTC. It specifies CATSRDSGQSSYEQYF.

The gene calls are TRBV28 and TRBJ1-2; 12 nucleotides align to TRBD1. The CDR3 sequence is 14 residues long. The germline gives CDR1 MDHEN, CDR2 SYDVKM. The trim removed 5 bases at V and 8 bases at J, leaving 6 bases unmatched. The CDR3 DNA reads as TGTGCCAGCAGTCCGGGACAGGGGGCGGTAGGCTACACCTTC. Translation: CASSPGQGAVGYTF.

The V gene is TRBV6-1, the J gene TRBJ2-1; TRBD2 aligns across 7 bases. Germline trimming cut 8 bases from V and 4 bases from J; bases unmatched to any gene: 8. CDR1 and CDR2 (germline): MNHNS, SASEGT. This CDR3 has 14 amino acids. The CDR3 sequence: CASLTSSGYNEQFF. The CDR3 nucleotides are TGTGCCAGCCTGACTAGCAGCGGGTACAATGAGCAGTTCTTC.

The chain couples TRBV5-4 to TRBJ2-1; 10 positions match TRBD1. With 7 bases clipped from V and 7 bases from J, the junction kept 11 bases outside the gene matches. This CDR3 has 15 residues. The V gene's germline CDR1 is SGHNT and CDR2 YYREEE (reference sequence). The CDR3 DNA reads TGTGCCAGCTTGGGACAGGGGCCTAAAGGGAATGAGCAGTTCTTC. This gives the protein CASLGQGPKGNEQFF.

V usage is TRBV27 and J usage is TRBJ2-2; D gene uncertain. The germline gives CDR1 MNHEY, CDR2 SMNVEV (reference sequence). Trimming stripped 6 bases from V and 5 bases from J, with 7 bases between. This CDR3 contains 12 residues. The DNA of the CDR3 is TGTGCCAGCAGCCCTATAACCGGGGAGCTGTTTTTT. Protein: CASSPITGELFF.

The CDR3 sequence is CASSLRAGGSRAGELFF. The DNA for the CDR3 is TGTGCCAGCAGTTTACGGGCGGGAGGCTCCAGAGCCGGGGAGCTGTTTTTT. J is TRBJ2-2 and V is TRBV27, with 8 bases lining up with TRBD2. V was pared by 2 bases and J by 6 bases, with 11 bases of the junction left unmatched. CDR1 and CDR2 (germline): MNHEY, SMNVEV (reference sequence). The CDR3 runs 17 residues.

CDR3 in DNA: TGCGCCAGCAGCGTGGGGGACATCAGCACAGATACGCAGTATTTT. It yields the protein CASSVGDISTDTQYF. The V and J genes are TRBV5-1 and TRBJ2-3, with D perhaps matching TRBD1 (6 bases). Germline loops: CDR1 SGHRS, CDR2 YFSETQ. The CDR3 spans 15 residues. The germline V and J ends were trimmed by 4 bases and 0 bases, with 12 bases remaining between them. Variable domain in full (rest from reference TRBV5-1 and TRBJ2-3): KAGVTQTPRYLIKTRGQQVTLSCSPISGHRSVSWYQQTPGQGLQFLFEYFSETQRNKGNFPGRFSGRQFSNSRSEMNVSTLELGDSALYLCASSVGDISTDTQYFGPGTRLTVL.

J is TRBJ1-6 and V is TRBV2; 11 nucleotides agree with TRBD1. V gave up 6 bases and J gave up 10 bases; unmatched junction bases: 8. CDR1 is SNHLY, CDR2 FYNNEI, per germline. The CDR3 length is 15 residues. The CDR3 sequence is CASSVEGQGDSPLHF. The CDR3 DNA is TGTGCCAGCAGCGTGGAGGGACAGGGGGACTCACCCCTCCACTTT.

The rearrangement uses TRBV5-6 and TRBJ2-7; a weak D match, TRBD1 (5 bases). CDR1 and CDR2 (germline): SGHDT, YYEEEE. This CDR3 contains 14 residues. With 4 bases removed from V and 0 bases from J, the gap between germline ends came to 11 bases. The CDR3 DNA reads TGTGCCAGCAGCCAACAGGTTACCTCCTACGAGCAGTACTTC. Residues: CASSQQVTSYEQYF.

V gene TRBV28 combines with J gene TRBJ1-2, with a weak D call TRBD1 (6 bases). This CDR3 region has 11 residues. The germline V gene encodes CDR1 MDHEN and CDR2 SYDVKM. V was cut by 3 bases and J by 9 bases, with 8 bases left in between. Here the CDR3 DNA reads TGTGCCAGCAGTTTCCAGGGGAGCTACACCTTC. Amino acids: CASSFQGSYTF.

The chain recombines TRBV16 with TRBJ1-6; 7 positions match TRBD1. This CDR3 contains 15 residues. Germline CDR1 and CDR2: KGHSY and FQNENV. J lost 7 bases, V lost 3 bases, and 6 bases had no gene match. CDR3 nucleotide sequence: TGTGCCAGCAGCCAGACGAGGGACAGAAATTCACCCCTCCACTTT. Residues: CASSQTRDRNSPLHF.

This clone was seen just once. This same CDR3 is encoded by further DNA sequences in the sample. The V call is TRBV27, the J call TRBJ2-2; possibly TRBD2 for D (5 bases). Germline V gives CDR1 MNHEY, CDR2 SMNVEV (reference sequence). V was shortened by 3 bases and J by 5 bases, with 7 bases between the two germline ends. The CDR3 has 13 residues. Here the CDR3 DNA reads TGTGCCAGCAGTTTGCCGGGAACCGGGGAGCTGTTTTTT. Amino acid sequence: CASSLPGTGELFF.

Of note for this clone: Germline is not matched at one junction end, which may reflect a read error. This sequence joins TRBV28 and TRBJ2-1, with D perhaps TRBD2 (5 bases). This CDR3 is 12 amino acids long. Germline assignment: CDR1 MDHEN and CDR2 SYDVKM. As DNA, the CDR3 is TGTGCCAGCAGCCTCTTGGGGTCTAGCCCGATCTTC. Amino acid sequence: CASSLLGSSPIF.

The rearrangement joins TRBV30 to TRBJ2-7; the D gene is possibly TRBD1 (6 bases). This CDR3 region has 12 residues. CDR1 and CDR2 (germline): GTSNPN, SVGIG (reference sequence). V was clipped by 2 bases and J by 3 bases, with 8 bases between them. CDR3 DNA sequence: TGTGCCTGGAGTAACAGGGACTACGAGCAGTACTTC. Residues: CAWSNRDYEQYF.

In DNA form, the CDR3 reads TGTGCCAGCTCACCCCAGGGTCGCGGTCAGCCCCAGCATTTT. Its protein product is CASSPQGRGQPQHF. The chain recombines TRBV18 with TRBJ1-5, with a weak D call TRBD1 (5 bases). This CDR3 has 14 amino acids. Germline CDR1 is KGHSH and CDR2 is LQKENI. V was shortened by 3 bases and J by 6 bases, with 12 bases between the two germline ends.

This chain links TRBV7-2 with TRBJ1-1; D possibly corresponds to TRBD1 (5 bases). The germline V gene has CDR1 SGHTA and CDR2 FQGNSA. CDR3 length: 13 amino acids. The V end was cut by 5 bases, the J end by 1 base, with 8 bases between. CDR3 sequence (DNA): TGTGCCAGCAGCATAGACAGGAACACTGAAGCTTTCTTT. This sequence encodes CASSIDRNTEAFF.